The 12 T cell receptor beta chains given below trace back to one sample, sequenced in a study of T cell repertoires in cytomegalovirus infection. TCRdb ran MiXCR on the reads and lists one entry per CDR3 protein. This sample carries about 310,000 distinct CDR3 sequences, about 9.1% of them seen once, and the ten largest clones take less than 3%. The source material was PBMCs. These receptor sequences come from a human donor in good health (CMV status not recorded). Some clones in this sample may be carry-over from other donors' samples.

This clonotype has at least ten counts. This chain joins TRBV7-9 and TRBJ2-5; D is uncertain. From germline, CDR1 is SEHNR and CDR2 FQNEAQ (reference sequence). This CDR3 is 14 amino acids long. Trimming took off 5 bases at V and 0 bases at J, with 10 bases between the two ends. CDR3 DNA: TGTGCCAGCAGCACCACCCGGGACCAAGAGACCCAGTACTTC. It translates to CASSTTRDQETQYF.

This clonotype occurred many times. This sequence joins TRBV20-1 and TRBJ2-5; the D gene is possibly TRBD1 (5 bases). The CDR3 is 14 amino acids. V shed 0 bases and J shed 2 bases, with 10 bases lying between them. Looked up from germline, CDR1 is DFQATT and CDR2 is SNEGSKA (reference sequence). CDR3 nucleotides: TGCAGTGCTAGAGATCGACAGCTACAAGAGACCCAGTACTTC. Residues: CSARDRQLQETQYF.

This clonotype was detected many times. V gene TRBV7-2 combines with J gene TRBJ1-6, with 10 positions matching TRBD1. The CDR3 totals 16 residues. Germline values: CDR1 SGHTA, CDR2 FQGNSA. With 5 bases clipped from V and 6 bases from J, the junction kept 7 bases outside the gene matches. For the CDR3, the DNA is TGTGCCAGCAGCATCCGGGACAGGGGTAGTAATTCACCCCTCCACTTT. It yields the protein CASSIRDRGSNSPLHF.

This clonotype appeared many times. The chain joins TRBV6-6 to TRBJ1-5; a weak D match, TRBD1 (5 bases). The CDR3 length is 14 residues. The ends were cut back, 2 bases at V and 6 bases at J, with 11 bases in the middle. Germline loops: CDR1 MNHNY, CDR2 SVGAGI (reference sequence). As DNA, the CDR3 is TGTGCCAGCAGTTACGGGGGTATTGGTCAGCCCCAGCATTTT. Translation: CASSYGGIGQPQHF.

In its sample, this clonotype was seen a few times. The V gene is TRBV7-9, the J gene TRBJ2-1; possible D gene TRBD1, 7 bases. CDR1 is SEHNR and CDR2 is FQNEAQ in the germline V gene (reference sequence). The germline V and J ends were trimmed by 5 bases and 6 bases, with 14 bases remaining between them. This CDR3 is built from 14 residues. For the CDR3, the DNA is TGTGCCAGCAGCAAAGGGGGGACAGTCAATGAGCAGTTCTTC. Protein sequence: CASSKGGTVNEQFF.

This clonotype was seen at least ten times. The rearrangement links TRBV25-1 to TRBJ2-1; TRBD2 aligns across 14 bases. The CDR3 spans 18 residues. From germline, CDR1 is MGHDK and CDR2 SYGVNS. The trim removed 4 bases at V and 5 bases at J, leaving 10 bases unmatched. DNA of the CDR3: TGTGCCAGCAGTGGTCTGACTAGCGGGGGGGCCTTCCACAATGAGCAGTTCTTC. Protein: CASSGLTSGGAFHNEQFF. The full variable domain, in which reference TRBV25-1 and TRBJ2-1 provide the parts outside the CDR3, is EADIYQTPRYLVIGTGKKITLECSQTMGHDKMYWYQQDPGMELHLIHYSYGVNSTEKGDLSSESTVSRIRTEHFPLTLESARPSHTSQYLCASSGLTSGGAFHNEQFFGPGTRLTVL.

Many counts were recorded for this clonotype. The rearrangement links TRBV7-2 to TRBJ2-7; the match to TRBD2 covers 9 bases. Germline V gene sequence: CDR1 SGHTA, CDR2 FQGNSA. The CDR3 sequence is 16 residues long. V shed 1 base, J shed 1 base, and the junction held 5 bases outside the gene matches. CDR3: CASSLDSGGRSYEQYF. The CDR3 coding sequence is TGTGCCAGCAGCTTAGATAGCGGGGGAAGGTCCTACGAGCAGTACTTC.

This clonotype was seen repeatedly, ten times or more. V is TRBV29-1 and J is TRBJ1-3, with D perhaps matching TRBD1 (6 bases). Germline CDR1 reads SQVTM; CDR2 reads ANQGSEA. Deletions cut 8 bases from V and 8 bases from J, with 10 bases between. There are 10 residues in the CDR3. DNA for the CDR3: TGCAGCCTTTCAGGGGACACCATATATTTT. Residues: CSLSGDTIYF. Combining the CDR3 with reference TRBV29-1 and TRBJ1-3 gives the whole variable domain SAVISQKPSRDICQRGTSLTIQCQVDSQVTMMFWYRQQPGQSLTLIATANQGSEATYESGFVIDKFPISRPNLTFSTLTVSNMSPEDSSIYLCSLSGDTIYFGEGSWLTVV.

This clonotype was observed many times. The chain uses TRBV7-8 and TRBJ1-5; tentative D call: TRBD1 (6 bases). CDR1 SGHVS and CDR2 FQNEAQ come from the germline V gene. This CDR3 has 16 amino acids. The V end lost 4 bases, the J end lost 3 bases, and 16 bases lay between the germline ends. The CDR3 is CASSYREMGLNQPQHF. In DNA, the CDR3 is TGTGCCAGCAGCTACAGGGAGATGGGGCTCAATCAGCCCCAGCATTTT.

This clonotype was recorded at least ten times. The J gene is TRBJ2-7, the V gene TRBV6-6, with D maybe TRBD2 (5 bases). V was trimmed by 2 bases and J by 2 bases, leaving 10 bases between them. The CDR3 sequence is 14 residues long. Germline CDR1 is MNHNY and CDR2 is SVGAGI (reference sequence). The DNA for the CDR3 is TGTGCCAGCAGTTACGTCGGAGGACCCTACGAGCAGTACGTC. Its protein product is CASSYVGGPYEQYV.

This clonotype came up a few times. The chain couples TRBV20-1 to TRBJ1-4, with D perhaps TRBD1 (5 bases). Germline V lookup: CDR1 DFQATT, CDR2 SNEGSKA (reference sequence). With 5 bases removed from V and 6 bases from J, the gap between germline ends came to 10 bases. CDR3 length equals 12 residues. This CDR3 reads CSARSGHEKLFF. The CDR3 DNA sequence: TGCAGTGCTCGATCGGGGCATGAAAAACTGTTTTTT.

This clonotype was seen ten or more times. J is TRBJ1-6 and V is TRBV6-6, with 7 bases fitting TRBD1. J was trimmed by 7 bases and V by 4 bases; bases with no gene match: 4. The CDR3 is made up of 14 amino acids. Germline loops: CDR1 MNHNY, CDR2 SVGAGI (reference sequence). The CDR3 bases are TGTGCCAGCAGTTTAACAGGGGCGAATTCACCCCTCCACTTT. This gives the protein CASSLTGANSPLHF.